This T cell receptor beta chain comes out of a study of T-cell memory formation after mild COVID-19. MiXCR, run by TCRdb on the 5' RACE reads, gives a single entry per CDR3 protein. The table has about half a million distinct CDR3 sequences, 15% to 20% seen once. Germline V gene data show CDR1 as MNHEY and CDR2 as SVGAGI. The CDR3 extends over 15 amino acids. V lost 8 bases to trimming and J lost 8 bases; unmatched junction nucleotides: 10. The TCR originated in an adult woman who had mild COVID-19 (a few samples of this study predate the infection). Cell type and time point are not known. The sample consisted of PBMCs or a T cell subset sorted from them (not recorded which). The chain has TRBV6-5 and TRBJ1-6; 9 nucleotides agree with TRBD1. CDR3 loop: CASGRTGEFYSPLHF. The CDR3 DNA reads as TGTGCCAGCGGGCGGACAGGGGAATTTTATTCACCCCTCCACTTT.